This TCR beta chain came from a study of OX40 agonist ivuxolimab in advanced cancers. Study at large: The eligibility criteria allowed prior anti-PD-1, anti-PD-L1 or anti-CTLA-4 therapy, and 30% to 40% had some.

Notes on this clone: Its antigen is still unknown.

Broader study findings: Dosing at 0.1 to 3.0 mg/kg was accompanied by clonal expansion of CD4+ and CD8+ blood T cells by week 6. In the 0.1-3.0 mg/kg groups, partial responders showed among the lowest expansion. Compared with CD4+, CD8+ T cells on average had more expanded clones.

The CDR3 has 15 residues. Germline values: CDR1 MNHEY, CDR2 SVGAGI. Repertoires were generated with immunoSEQ multiplex PCR, while TCRdb's copy carries only in-frame clones and drops some. This sample carries over 65,000 clones, around 84% of them seen once, and the ten largest clones take over 5%. The specimen comprised CD4+ or CD8+ T cells sorted from blood, sampled in a trial of the OX40 agonist ivuxolimab. The clonotype was recovered from an adult with an advanced solid tumor such as melanoma, head and neck, liver or kidney cancer. This chain uses TRBV6-5 with TRBJ2-5; D might be TRBD2 (6 bases). Near its end, the DNA agrees better with TRBJ2-7, so the J call may be wrong. In DNA, the CDR3 is TGTGCCAGCAGTTATACCTCGGGGGATACCTACGAGCAGTACTTC. Translated, it gives CASSYTSGDTYEQYF.